Below, 11 T cell receptor beta chains from the same sample are listed, as sequenced in a study of Tregs in tolerant kidney transplant recipients. Clones were read by immunoSEQ multiplex PCR, and TCRdb kept only the in-frame ones, dropping some. This table lists tens of thousands of clones. The sequences come from CD4+ T cells from blood, collected before the transplant. These receptors all stem from a human donor who received a combined kidney and bone marrow transplant.

Concerning this clone: The CDR3 extends 3 residues past the end of the read, so its final part is completed from the germline J gene. The chain joins TRBV19 to TRBJ1-5; the D gene is possibly TRBD1 (5 bases). V was shortened by 6 bases and J by 0 bases, with 12 bases between the two germline ends. This CDR3 is 15 amino acids long. The germline CDR1 and CDR2 sequences are LNHDA and SQIVND (reference sequence). CDR3 region: CASRTTVYSNQPQHF. Incomplete CDR3 DNA: TGTGCCAGTAGGACGACAGTGTATAGCAATCAGCCC.

As to this clone: The read comes to an end 3 residues before the CDR3 does, leaving the germline J gene to fill in the end. V gene TRBV12-5 combines with J gene TRBJ1-2; possible D gene TRBD1, 5 bases. This CDR3 comprises 13 residues. The germline gives CDR1 LGHNT, CDR2 FRNRAP. The CDR3 DNA, read in part, is TGTGCTAGTGGTTTGGGATCGGGGGGGGGC. Its protein product is CASGLGSGGG. The full CDR3 is CASGLGSGGGYTF.

Details on this clone: The sequence runs out 3 residues before the end of the CDR3; the remainder is reconstructed from the germline J gene. V and J are TRBV11-2 and TRBJ2-5; 7 nucleotides line up with TRBD2. Per germline, CDR1 SGHAT and CDR2 FQNNGV. This CDR3 region has 15 residues. The V and J ends lost 1 base and 1 base, in that order; junction bases with no gene match: 3. The sequenced part of the CDR3 DNA is TGTGCCAGCAGCTTAGGCGGGGGTACCCAAGAGACC. Its protein product is CASSLGGGTQET. Given in full, the CDR3 is CASSLGGGTQETQYF.

A note on this clone: Read data end 3 residues before the CDR3 end; the end is taken from the germline J gene. In the same sample, other DNA sequences code for this CDR3. This chain connects TRBV18 to TRBJ2-2; a possible D gene is TRBD1 (5 bases). Deletions cut 2 bases from V and 4 bases from J, with 8 bases between. Germline V gene lookup returns CDR1 KGHSH and CDR2 LQKENI. CDR3 length: 14 residues. The chain's CDR3 is CASSPTGSTGELFF. Partial CDR3 DNA: TGTGCCAGCTCACCAACAGGCAGCACCGGGGAG.

Regarding this clone: The CDR3 end lies 3 residues beyond the end of the read and is filled in from the germline J gene. The gene calls are TRBV5-1 and TRBJ1-1, with 11 bases that match TRBD1. Germline loops: CDR1 SGHRS, CDR2 YFSETQ. J lost 2 bases, V lost 1 base, and 4 bases had no gene match. CDR3 length: 16 residues. CDR3 DNA, as far as it was read: TGCGCCAGCAGCTTGTTAGGGACAGGGGGTAACACTGAA. Amino acids: CASSLLGTGGNTE. The entire CDR3 sequence reads CASSLLGTGGNTEAFF.

Note on this clone: The read ends 3 residues early relative to the CDR3; the germline J gene fills the gap. The chain recombines TRBV10-3 with TRBJ1-1; 7 bases match TRBD1. Germline V gives CDR1 ENHRY, CDR2 SYGVKD. CDR3 length: 14 amino acids. V lost 9 bases, J lost 0 bases, and 7 bases stayed unmatched. This CDR3 reads CAIQGSTMNTEAFF. The sequenced CDR3 bases are TGTGCCATACAGGGGAGTACCATGAACACTGAA.

Details on this clone: The read stops 3 residues short of the end of the CDR3; the missing end is completed from the germline J gene. V usage is TRBV5-1 and J usage is TRBJ2-2; perhaps TRBD1 as D (6 bases). Trimming left V 3 bases short and J 2 bases short, with 8 bases between. The CDR3 contains 14 residues. Looked up from germline, CDR1 is SGHRS and CDR2 is YFSETQ. CDR3 amino acids: CASSSDSNTGELFF. The CDR3 bases that were read are TGCGCCAGCAGCTCGGACAGTAACACCGGGGAG.

Notes on this clone: The read ends 3 residues early relative to the CDR3; the germline J gene fills the gap. The chain couples TRBV7-2 to TRBJ2-3; D is possibly TRBD2 (5 bases). The CDR3 covers 15 residues. CDR1 is SGHTA, CDR2 FQGNSA, per germline. V lost 3 bases to trimming and J lost 2 bases, with 12 bases between them. The covered CDR3 bases are TGTGCCAGCAGCTTGGCGGGCGTGTACACAGATACG. Amino acids: CASSLAGVYTDT. The complete CDR3 sequence is CASSLAGVYTDTQYF.

On this clone: The read ends 3 residues before the CDR3 terminus; that terminus is restored from the germline J gene. The V and J genes are TRBV2 and TRBJ2-1; no clear D. Looked up from germline, CDR1 is SNHLY and CDR2 is FYNNEI. CDR3 length: 12 residues. V was trimmed by 2 bases and J by 6 bases, leaving 5 bases between them. CDR3 bases read: TGTGCCAGCAGTGAAACCGGCAATGAG. Translating gives CASSETGNE. The CDR3 in its entirety is CASSETGNEQFF. Together with reference TRBV2 and TRBJ2-1, the CDR3 gives the full variable domain: EPEVTQTPSHQVTQMGQEVILRCVPISNHLYFYWYRQILGQKVEFLVSFYNNEISEKSEIFDDQFSVERPDGSNFTLKIRSTKLEDSAMYFCASSETGNEQFFGPGTRLTVL.

Turning to this clone: Read coverage stops 3 residues before the CDR3 terminus; the germline J gene supplies the remainder. The rearrangement joins TRBV19 to TRBJ2-7; 10 bases match TRBD1. There are 15 residues in the CDR3. The J segment lost 3 bases and the V segment lost 3 bases, leaving 5 bases of the junction unmatched. Per germline, CDR1 LNHDA and CDR2 SQIVND (reference sequence). CDR3 bases read: TGTGCCAGTAGTATGGGGACAGGGGTTAACTACGAG. It translates to CASSMGTGVNYE. The CDR3 reads in full as CASSMGTGVNYEQYF.

Remarks on this clone: The read ends 3 residues early relative to the CDR3; the germline J gene fills the gap. V is TRBV7-9 and J is TRBJ1-1; tentatively, D is TRBD1 (6 bases). CDR3 length: 14 residues. Germline lookup yields CDR1 SEHNR and CDR2 FQNEAQ (reference sequence). V was trimmed by 2 bases and J by 5 bases, leaving 12 bases between them. The DNA read from the CDR3 is TGTGCCAGCAGCTTAACGGGGGGCTGGACTGAA. It encodes CASSLTGGWTE. The full CDR3 protein is CASSLTGGWTEAFF.